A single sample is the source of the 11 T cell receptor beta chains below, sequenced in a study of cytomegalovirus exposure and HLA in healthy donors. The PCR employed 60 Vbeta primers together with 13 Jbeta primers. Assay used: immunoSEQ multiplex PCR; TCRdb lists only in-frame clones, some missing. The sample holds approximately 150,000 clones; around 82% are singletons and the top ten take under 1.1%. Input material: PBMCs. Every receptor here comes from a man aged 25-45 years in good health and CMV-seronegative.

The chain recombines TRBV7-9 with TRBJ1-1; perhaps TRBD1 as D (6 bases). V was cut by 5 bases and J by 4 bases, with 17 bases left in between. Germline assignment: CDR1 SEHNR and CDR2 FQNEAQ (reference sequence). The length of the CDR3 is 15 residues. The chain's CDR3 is CASSIDHRVGTEAFF. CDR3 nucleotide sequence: TGTGCCAGCAGCATAGACCACAGGGTTGGCACTGAAGCTTTCTTT.

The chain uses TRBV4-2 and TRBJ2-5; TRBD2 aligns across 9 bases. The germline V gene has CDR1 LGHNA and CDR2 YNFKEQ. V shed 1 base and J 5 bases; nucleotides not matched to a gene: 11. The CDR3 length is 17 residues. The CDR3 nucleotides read TGTGCCAGCAGCCAAGGGGATAGCGGGGGCCCAGGGGAGACCCAGTACTTC. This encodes CASSQGDSGGPGETQYF.

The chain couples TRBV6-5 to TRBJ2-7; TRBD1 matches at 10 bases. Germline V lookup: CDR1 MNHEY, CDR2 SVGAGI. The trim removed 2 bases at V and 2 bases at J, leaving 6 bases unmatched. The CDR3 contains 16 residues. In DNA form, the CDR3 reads TGTGCCAGCAGTTACCTCCCCGGGACAGGGGCCTACGAGCAGTACTTC. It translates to CASSYLPGTGAYEQYF.

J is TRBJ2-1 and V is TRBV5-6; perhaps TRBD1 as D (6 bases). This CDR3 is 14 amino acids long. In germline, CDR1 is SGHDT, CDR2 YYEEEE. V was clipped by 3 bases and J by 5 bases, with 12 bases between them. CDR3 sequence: CASSSATGNNEQFF. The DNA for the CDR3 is TGTGCCAGCAGCTCCGCCACAGGGAACAATGAGCAGTTCTTC. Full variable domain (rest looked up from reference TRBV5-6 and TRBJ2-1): DAGVTQSPTHLIKTRGQQVTLRCSPKSGHDTVSWYQQALGQGPQFIFQYYEEEERQRGNFPDRFSGHQFPNYSSELNVNALLLGDSALYLCASSSATGNNEQFFGPGTRLTVL.

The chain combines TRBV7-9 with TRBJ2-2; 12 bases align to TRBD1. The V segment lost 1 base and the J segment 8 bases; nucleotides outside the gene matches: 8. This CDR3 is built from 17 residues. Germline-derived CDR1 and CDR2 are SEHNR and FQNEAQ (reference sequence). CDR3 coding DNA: TGTGCCAGCAGCTTAGGCCGCTGGGACAGGGGGCTTGGGGAGCTGTTTTTT. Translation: CASSLGRWDRGLGELFF.

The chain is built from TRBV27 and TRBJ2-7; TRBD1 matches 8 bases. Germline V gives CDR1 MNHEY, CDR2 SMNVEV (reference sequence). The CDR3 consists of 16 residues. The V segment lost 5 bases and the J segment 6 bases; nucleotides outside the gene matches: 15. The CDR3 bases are TGTGCCAGCAGTCCGCTCCTTCGGACAGGGATTCGCGAGCAGTACTTC. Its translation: CASSPLLRTGIREQYF.

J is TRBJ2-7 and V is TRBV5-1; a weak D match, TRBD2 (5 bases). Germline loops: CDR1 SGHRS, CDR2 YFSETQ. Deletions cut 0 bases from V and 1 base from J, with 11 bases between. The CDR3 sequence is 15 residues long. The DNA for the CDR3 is TGCGCCAGCAGCTTGGGAGGAGGACCATCCTACGAGCAGTACTTC. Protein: CASSLGGGPSYEQYF.

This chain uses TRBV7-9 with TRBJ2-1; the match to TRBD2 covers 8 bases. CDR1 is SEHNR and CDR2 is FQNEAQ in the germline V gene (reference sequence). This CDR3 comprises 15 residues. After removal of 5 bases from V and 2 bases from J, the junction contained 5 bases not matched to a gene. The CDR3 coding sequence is TGTGCCAGCAGCCCTTTTAGCGGGACCTACAATGAGCAGTTCTTC. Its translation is CASSPFSGTYNEQFF.

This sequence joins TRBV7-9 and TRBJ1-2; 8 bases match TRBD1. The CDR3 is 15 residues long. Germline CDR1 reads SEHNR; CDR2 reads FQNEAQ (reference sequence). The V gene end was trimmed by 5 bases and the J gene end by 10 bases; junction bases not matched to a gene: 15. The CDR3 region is CASSRELGQVPNYTF. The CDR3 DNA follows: TGTGCCAGCAGCCGAGAACTGGGACAGGTCCCCAACTACACCTTC.

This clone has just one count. CDR3 in amino acids: CASRRIRDSTYEQYF. The CDR3 nucleotides read TGTGCCAGCAGAAGAATCCGGGACAGTACCTACGAGCAGTACTTC. This chain connects TRBV7-9 to TRBJ2-7, with 7 bases matching TRBD1. This CDR3 comprises 15 residues. Per germline, CDR1 SEHNR and CDR2 FQNEAQ (reference sequence). With V trimmed by 6 bases and J by 2 bases, 10 bases remained unmatched.

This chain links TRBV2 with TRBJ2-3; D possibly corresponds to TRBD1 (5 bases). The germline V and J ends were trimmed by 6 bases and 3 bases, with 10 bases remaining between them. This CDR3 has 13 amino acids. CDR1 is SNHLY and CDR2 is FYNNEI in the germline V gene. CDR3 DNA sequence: TGTGCCAGCAGGAAGGACACTACAGATACGCAGTATTTT. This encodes CASRKDTTDTQYF.